A selection of T cell receptor beta chains follows, all from one sample in a study of T cell changes during pregnancy in multiple sclerosis. The data were produced by immunoSEQ multiplex PCR, yet TCRdb's version contains in-frame clones alone and is incomplete. The sample records more than 80,000 clones, roughly nine tenths being singletons. The sequenced sample was peripheral blood, obtained before pregnancy. These receptors all come from a female donor with multiple sclerosis, enrolled in a pregnancy study. CDR3s include the opening cysteine and the closing phenylalanine or tryptophan.

TRBV28	TRBJ2-2	CASSLWTGRTGELFF
TRBV4-2	TRBJ2-3	CASSQQTSGAPTDTQYF
TRBV6-1	TRBJ2-7	CASSGRYPVITYEQYF
TRBV6-5	TRBJ2-7	CASSYEGRYYEQYF
TRBV9	TRBJ2-1	CASSPGAGAYNEQFF
TRBV12-1	TRBJ2-2	CASSLRQGKEEGTGELFF
TRBV7-9	TRBJ2-5	CASSSGTGGQETQYF
TRBV6-6	TRBJ1-2	CASSSGWEGYTF
TRBV5-5	TRBJ1-1	CASSYTGTGQSEAFF
TRBV7-3	TRBJ2-5	CASSLTSGETQYF
TRBV6-6	TRBJ2-1	CASSGNLAGYGNEQFF
TRBV30	TRBJ2-1	CAVRDFSYNEQFF
TRBV18	TRBJ2-5	CASSHGLASQETQYF
TRBV4-2	TRBJ1-6	CASSQRQENSPLHF
TRBV6-5	TRBJ1-1	CASRGQGASEAFF
TRBV21-1	TRBJ1-5	CASSRPGTDKYSNQPQHF
TRBV7-8	TRBJ2-3	CASSRNSGGDTQYF
TRBV6-4	TRBJ1-6	CASSSQGNSPLHF
TRBV19	TRBJ2-1	CASSKIAGGRVNEQFF
TRBV6-1	TRBJ2-4	CASRDRSQNIQYF
TRBV19	TRBJ2-5	CASSIAFGSEQETQYF
TRBV30	TRBJ2-1	CAWSWTSGRSAEQFF
TRBV7-6	TRBJ2-3	CASSLGLAGGPSTDTQYF
TRBV13	TRBJ2-3	CASSYPSGLAGSSSTDTQYF
TRBV28	TRBJ2-2	CATRLGQGGSGELFF
TRBV7-2	TRBJ2-5	CASSPGLASRETQYF
TRBV6-5	TRBJ2-1	CASSYLGQGAFNEQFF
TRBV5-1	TRBJ2-2	CASSGGLGGSGELFF
TRBV6-4	TRBJ2-3	CASSDTSMDTQYF
TRBV7-8	TRBJ2-1	CASSPVWGWTSGSSYNEQFF
TRBV28	TRBJ1-2	CASSFGTGGNYGYTF
TRBV18	TRBJ1-2	CASSPSRGYGYTF
TRBV7-8	TRBJ2-5	CASSLTPALETQYF
TRBV7-2	TRBJ1-1	CASSLDRNTEAFF
TRBV19	TRBJ1-1	CASSPGDRLNTEAFF
TRBV28	TRBJ1-2	CASATGGVNYGYTF
TRBV19	TRBJ2-1	CASSIPTGNEQFF
TRBV11-1	TRBJ2-3	CASSPTDTQYF
TRBV7-9	TRBJ1-2	CASSRDSHYGYTF
TRBV5-4	TRBJ1-6	CASSPGSRTNSPLHF
TRBV10-2	TRBJ2-5	CASSELVVRETQYF
TRBV27	TRBJ1-4	CASSLTARATNEKLFF
TRBV11-2	TRBJ1-1	CASSLAGYGTEAFF
TRBV30	TRBJ1-1	CAWSGQQRTKAFF
TRBV5-5	TRBJ2-7	CASSLAGGSTYEQYF